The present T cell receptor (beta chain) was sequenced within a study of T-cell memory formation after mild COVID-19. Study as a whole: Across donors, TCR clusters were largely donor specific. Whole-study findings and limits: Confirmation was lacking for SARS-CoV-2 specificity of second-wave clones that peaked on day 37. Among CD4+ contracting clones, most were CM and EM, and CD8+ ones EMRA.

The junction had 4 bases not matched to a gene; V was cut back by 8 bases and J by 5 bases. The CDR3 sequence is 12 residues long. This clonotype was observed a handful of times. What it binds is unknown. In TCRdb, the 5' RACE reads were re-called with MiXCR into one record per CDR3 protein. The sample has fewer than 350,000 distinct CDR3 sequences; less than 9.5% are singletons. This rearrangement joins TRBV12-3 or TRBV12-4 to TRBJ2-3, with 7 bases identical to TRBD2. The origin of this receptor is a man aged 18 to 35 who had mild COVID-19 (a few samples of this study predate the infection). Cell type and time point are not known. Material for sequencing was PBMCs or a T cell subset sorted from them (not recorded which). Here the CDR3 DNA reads TGTGCCAGCGCCAGGGAGGGAGATACGCAGTATTTT. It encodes CASAREGDTQYF.